Following are 19 T cell receptor beta chains from one sample sequenced in a study of identical twins. Via MiXCR, TCRdb re-called the 5' RACE reads, giving one row per CDR3 protein. The top ten hold 7.2% of the sample, which has hundreds of thousands of distinct CDR3 sequences, about 12% seen once. These data also featured in a second study, about yellow fever vaccine responses in identical twins.

The sample consisted of CD8+ T cells sorted from blood. These receptors were taken from a woman between 18 and 29 years old in good health.

The chain couples TRBV7-9 to TRBJ2-2, with TRBD1 matching over 8 bases. V shed 4 bases, J shed 6 bases, and the junction held 13 bases outside the gene matches. CDR3 size: 17 residues. The germline CDR1 and CDR2 sequences are SEHNR and FQNEAQ (reference sequence). In DNA, the CDR3 is TGTGCCAGCAGCTCTAGATCACAGGGGGTTGTTCCCGGGGAGCTGTTTTTT. Translating it yields CASSSRSQGVVPGELFF.

The DNA for the CDR3 is TGTGCCAGCAGCTTCGTGGATAGAAGCACAGATACGCAGTATTTT. It yields the protein CASSFVDRSTDTQYF. The rearrangement links TRBV7-2 to TRBJ2-3, with D uncertain. The CDR3 has 15 amino acids. V dropped 3 bases and J dropped 0 bases, with 10 bases sitting between them. Germline-derived CDR1 and CDR2 are SGHTA and FQGNSA. The whole variable domain, filled in from reference TRBV7-2 and TRBJ2-3, reads GAGVSQSPSNKVTEKGKDVELRCDPISGHTALYWYRQSLGQGLEFLIYFQGNSAPDKSGLPSDRFSAERTGGSVSTLTIQRTQQEDSAVYLCASSFVDRSTDTQYFGPGTRLTVL.

V gene TRBV7-9 combines with J gene TRBJ1-5, with D hard to call. The ends were cut back, 5 bases at V and 5 bases at J, with 10 bases in the middle. The germline V gene encodes CDR1 SEHNR and CDR2 FQNEAQ (reference sequence). The CDR3 length is 13 residues. The CDR3 protein is CASSPSPDQPQHF. The CDR3 bases are TGTGCCAGCAGCCCTTCTCCGGATCAGCCCCAGCATTTT. Using reference TRBV7-9 and TRBJ1-5 for the parts outside the CDR3, the full variable domain is DTGVSQNPRHKITKRGQNVTFRCDPISEHNRLYWYRQTLGQGPEFLTYFQNEAQLEKSRLLSDRFSAERPKGSFSTLEIQRTEQGDSAMYLCASSPSPDQPQHFGDGTRLSIL.

The chain's CDR3 is CASSLGQVSYLTYGYTF. CDR3 in DNA: TGTGCCAGCAGCCTAGGACAGGTCTCTTACTTGACCTATGGCTACACCTTC. The chain recombines TRBV7-9 with TRBJ1-2; 7 nucleotides match TRBD1. The CDR3 runs to 17 residues. Germline assignment: CDR1 SEHNR and CDR2 FQNEAQ (reference sequence). Trimming took 5 bases from V and 4 from J; bases not matched to a gene: 16.

This clonotype was seen a few times. This chain links TRBV4-1 with TRBJ1-1; D may be TRBD1 (6 bases). Deletions cut 0 bases from V and 5 bases from J, with 16 bases between. The CDR3 has 16 residues. Germline lookup yields CDR1 MGHRA and CDR2 YSYEKL. The CDR3 coding sequence is TGCGCCAGCAGCCAAGATCTCGGGCAGGGGTGGACTGAAGCTTTCTTT. It yields the protein CASSQDLGQGWTEAFF.

This rearrangement joins TRBV6-2 or TRBV6-3 to TRBJ2-3, with 7 bases lining up with TRBD2. The CDR3 length is 15 residues. J gave up 5 bases and V 6 bases, and 11 bases lay outside the gene matches. The germline gives CDR1 MNHEY, CDR2 SVGEGT. The CDR3 DNA reads TGTGCCAGCAGCCGCGGGAGCCCGAGAGAAGATACGCAGTATTTT. Protein sequence: CASSRGSPREDTQYF.

This clonotype was seen a few times. The chain has TRBV10-3 and TRBJ1-1; D not certain. V lost 3 bases and J lost 2, with 7 bases in between. Per the germline V gene, CDR1 is ENHRY and CDR2 is SYGVKD. CDR3 size: 13 residues. The CDR3 spells CAISDQINTEAFF. DNA for the CDR3: TGTGCCATCAGTGATCAGATTAACACTGAAGCTTTCTTT.

The chain links TRBV4-1 to TRBJ2-1; perhaps D is TRBD1 or TRBD2 (7 bases each). The germline V and J ends were trimmed by 4 bases and 8 bases, with 18 bases remaining between them. Germline V gives CDR1 MGHRA, CDR2 YSYEKL. The CDR3 covers 15 residues. CDR3 in amino acids: CASSPRGGSGDEQFF. The CDR3, as DNA: TGCGCCAGCAGCCCCAGGGGGGGCTCGGGGGATGAGCAGTTCTTC.

This clonotype has more than one count but fewer than ten. As DNA, the CDR3 is TGTGCCAGCAGCCAAGATGGACTGGCGAACACCGGGGAGCTGTTTTTT. Its protein is CASSQDGLANTGELFF. V is TRBV3-1 and J is TRBJ2-2, with a tentative D call TRBD2 (5 bases). Trimming pared 0 bases from V and 0 bases from J, leaving 8 bases between. This CDR3 is 16 amino acids long. The V gene's germline CDR1 is LGHDT and CDR2 YNNKEL (reference sequence).

The CDR3 loop is CASSNPGYNEQFF. The CDR3 DNA reads TGTGCCAGCAGCAACCCAGGGTACAATGAGCAGTTCTTC. The chain has TRBV7-9 and TRBJ2-1; tentatively, D is TRBD1 (5 bases). Trimming took off 5 bases at V and 4 bases at J, with 9 bases between the two ends. Germline CDR1 reads SEHNR; CDR2 reads FQNEAQ (reference sequence). CDR3 length: 13 amino acids.

The chain has TRBV5-1 and TRBJ2-2, with 9 bases identical to TRBD2. CDR1 and CDR2 (germline): SGHRS, YFSETQ. V dropped 3 bases and J dropped 1; count of bases not matched to a gene: 7. The CDR3 runs to 17 residues. Written as DNA, the CDR3 is TGCGCCAGCAGCTGGAGTAGCGGGGGCCTGAACACCGGGGAGCTGTTTTTT. Protein product: CASSWSSGGLNTGELFF.

This chain joins TRBV12-3 or TRBV12-4 and TRBJ2-7; TRBD2 matches at 8 bases. The CDR3 contains 12 residues. The trim removed 6 bases at V and 3 bases at J, leaving 1 base unmatched. CDR3: CASRAGGYEQYF. CDR3 DNA sequence: TGTGCCAGCAGGGCGGGGGGCTACGAGCAGTACTTC.

The chain employs TRBV4-1 and TRBJ2-7; 8 nucleotides agree with TRBD2. CDR1 and CDR2 (germline): MGHRA, YSYEKL. With V trimmed by 0 bases and J by 5 bases, 6 bases remained unmatched. The CDR3 is made up of 15 amino acids. The CDR3 DNA sequence: TGCGCCAGCAGCCAAGAGAGCGGGGGAAGAAACGAGCAGTACGTC. Protein product: CASSQESGGRNEQYV.

The chain is built from TRBV28 and TRBJ2-3, with a weak D call TRBD2 (5 bases). Germline lookup yields CDR1 MDHEN and CDR2 SYDVKM. Deletions cut 5 bases from V and 1 base from J, with 13 bases between. The CDR3 has 15 amino acids. In DNA form, the CDR3 reads TGTGCCAGCAGTCCACGACTACTAGGCACAGATACGCAGTATTTT. This encodes CASSPRLLGTDTQYF.

The chain is built from TRBV28 and TRBJ2-7, with 7 nucleotides matching TRBD2. V shed 5 bases, J shed 3 bases, and the junction held 25 bases outside the gene matches. The germline V gene has CDR1 MDHEN and CDR2 SYDVKM. CDR3 length: 20 residues. CDR3 coding DNA: TGTGCCAGCAGTCCCCTGGCAGGGACTAAAAATATAAGTTCTCACTACGAGCAGTACGTC. Protein product: CASSPLAGTKNISSHYEQYV.

This clonotype was observed a few times. The V gene is TRBV20-1, the J gene TRBJ2-1, with D perhaps matching TRBD2 (6 bases). The CDR3 contains 16 residues. V was pared by 0 bases and J by 5 bases, with 17 bases between. Looked up from germline, CDR1 is DFQATT and CDR2 is SNEGSKA (reference sequence). In nucleotides, the CDR3 is TGCAGTGCTAGAGATTATTTGGGGACTCAGAACAATGAGCAGTTCTTC. It encodes CSARDYLGTQNNEQFF.

This clonotype showed up many times. The rearrangement joins TRBV12-3 or TRBV12-4 to TRBJ1-1; D is possibly TRBD1 (6 bases). The CDR3 is made up of 12 amino acids. V shed 7 bases and J shed 8 bases, with 14 bases lying between them. The CDR3 bases are TGTGCCAGCACCCAAGGGGGGTCAGAAGCTTTCTTT. Encoded protein: CASTQGGSEAFF.

In this sample, this clonotype turned up a few times. The chain links TRBV27 to TRBJ2-1; D is unclear. The CDR3 length is 14 residues. Trimming pared 5 bases from V and 0 bases from J, leaving 8 bases between. Per the germline V gene, CDR1 is MNHEY and CDR2 is SMNVEV (reference sequence). The CDR3 bases are TGTGCCAGCAGTATGGGAAGCTCCTACAATGAGCAGTTCTTC. Translation gives CASSMGSSYNEQFF.

The chain links TRBV7-9 to TRBJ2-2; the match to TRBD1 covers 9 bases. V trimming: 5 bases; J trimming: 4 bases; junction bases outside the gene matches: 5. Germline V gene sequence: CDR1 SEHNR, CDR2 FQNEAQ (reference sequence). The CDR3 is made up of 15 amino acids. The CDR3 coding sequence is TGTGCCAGCAGCCGTGGGACAGGGACCACCGGGGAGCTGTTTTTT. Protein sequence: CASSRGTGTTGELFF.